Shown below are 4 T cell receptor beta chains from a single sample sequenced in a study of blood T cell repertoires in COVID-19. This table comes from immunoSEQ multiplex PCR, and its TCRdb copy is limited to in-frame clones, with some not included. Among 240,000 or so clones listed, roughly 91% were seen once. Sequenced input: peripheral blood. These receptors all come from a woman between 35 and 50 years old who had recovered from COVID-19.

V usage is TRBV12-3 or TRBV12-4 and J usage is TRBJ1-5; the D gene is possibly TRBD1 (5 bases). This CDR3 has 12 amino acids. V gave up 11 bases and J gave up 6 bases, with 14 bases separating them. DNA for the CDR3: TGTGCCGCGGGGGTCGGACGTCAGCCCCAGCATTTT. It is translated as CAAGVGRQPQHF.

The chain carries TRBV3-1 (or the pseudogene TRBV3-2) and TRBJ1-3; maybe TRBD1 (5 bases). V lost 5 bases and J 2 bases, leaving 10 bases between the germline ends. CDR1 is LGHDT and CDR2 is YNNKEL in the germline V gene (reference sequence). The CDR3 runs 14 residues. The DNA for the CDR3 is TGTGCCAGCAGCAATCGGGGGGCTGGAAACACCATATATTTT. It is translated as CASSNRGAGNTIYF.

The DNA of the CDR3 is TGTGCCAGCAGGGGGTCGGGGACTGAAGCTTTCTTT. Its translation is CASRGSGTEAFF. The chain has TRBV9 and TRBJ1-1; no definite D call. Germline V gene lookup returns CDR1 SGDLS and CDR2 YYNGEE. CDR3 length: 12 residues. Deletions cut 5 bases from V and 5 bases from J, with 10 bases between.

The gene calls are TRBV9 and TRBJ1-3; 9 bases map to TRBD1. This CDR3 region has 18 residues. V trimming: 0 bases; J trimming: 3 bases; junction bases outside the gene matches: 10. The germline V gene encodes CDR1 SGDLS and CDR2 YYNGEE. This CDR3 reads CASSVGSGQGLGGNTIYF. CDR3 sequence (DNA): TGTGCCAGCAGCGTAGGTTCGGGACAGGGCTTGGGTGGAAACACCATATATTTT.